Each of the 26 T cell receptor beta chains below was sequenced from the same sample in a study of cytomegalovirus exposure and HLA in healthy donors. The PCR was carried out with 60 Vbeta primers and 13 Jbeta primers. The repertoire was sequenced with immunoSEQ multiplex PCR; TCRdb's copy has only in-frame clones and lacks some. In the table there are approximately 100,000 clones, 70% of which are singletons. Material: PBMCs. Every receptor here comes from a man in his forties in good health and CMV-seropositive.

This clone has just one count. The V call is TRBV6-5, the J call TRBJ1-2, with unresolved D. The V gene's germline CDR1 is MNHEY and CDR2 SVGAGI. This CDR3 comprises 15 residues. Trimming pared 5 bases from V and 4 bases from J, leaving 17 bases between. As DNA, the CDR3 is TGTGCCAGCAGTCTCGGCGGCTTCAATCGCTATGGCTACACCTTC. Encoded protein: CASSLGGFNRYGYTF.

The chain carries TRBV6-1 and TRBJ2-7, with TRBD2 matching 14 bases. The CDR3 has 17 residues. Trimming removed 6 bases from V and 0 bases from J; junction bases left unmatched: 7. Germline CDR1 reads MNHNS; CDR2 reads SASEGT. This CDR3 reads CASSELGLAGGSYEQYF. CDR3 in DNA: TGTGCCAGCAGCGAACTCGGACTAGCGGGAGGCTCCTACGAGCAGTACTTC.

V is TRBV25-1 and J is TRBJ1-3; 8 bases fit TRBD1. This CDR3 spans 15 amino acids. V shed 3 bases, J shed 3 bases, and the junction held 4 bases outside the gene matches. In germline, CDR1 is MGHDK, CDR2 SYGVNS. The CDR3 sequence: CASSETGAGGNTIYF. As DNA, the CDR3 is TGTGCCAGCAGTGAGACAGGGGCCGGTGGAAACACCATATATTTT.

The count of this clone is one. The chain employs TRBV28 and TRBJ2-1; 10 nucleotides agree with TRBD2. This CDR3 is 15 amino acids long. The germline V gene encodes CDR1 MDHEN and CDR2 SYDVKM. The ends lost 6 bases at V and 10 bases at J; junction bases unmatched: 12. CDR3 sequence: CASRGSGRARGEQFF. Here the CDR3 DNA reads TGTGCCAGCAGGGGGAGCGGGAGGGCGAGAGGAGAGCAGTTCTTC. Full variable domain (outside the CDR3, taken from reference TRBV28 and TRBJ2-1): DVKVTQSSRYLVKRTGEKVFLECVQDMDHENMFWYRQDPGLGLRLIYFSYDVKMKEKGDIPEGYSVSREKKERFSLILESASTNQTSMYLCASRGSGRARGEQFFGPGTRLTVL.

The chain recombines TRBV6-6 with TRBJ2-7; maybe TRBD2 (5 bases). Germline V gives CDR1 MNHNY, CDR2 SVGAGI (reference sequence). This CDR3 has 15 amino acids. Deletions cut 7 bases from V and 0 bases from J, with 16 bases between. CDR3 protein: CASTESSWNSYEQYF. CDR3 coding DNA: TGTGCCAGCACCGAATCTAGCTGGAACTCCTACGAGCAGTACTTC.

The J gene is TRBJ2-3, the V gene TRBV30; unclear D gene. The CDR3 loop spans 14 amino acids. The V end lost 0 bases, the J end lost 0 bases, and 7 bases lay between the germline ends. Looked up from germline, CDR1 is GTSNPN and CDR2 is SVGIG (reference sequence). CDR3 sequence reads: CAWSVGASTDTQYF. DNA of the CDR3: TGTGCCTGGAGTGTAGGAGCGAGCACAGATACGCAGTATTTT.

The chain combines TRBV4-3 with TRBJ2-7, with 9 bases that match TRBD2. The germline CDR1 and CDR2 sequences are LGHNA and YSLEER. The CDR3 is 17 residues long. J was trimmed by 5 bases and V by 0 bases; bases with no gene match: 11. CDR3 nucleotides: TGCGCCAGCAGCCAAGATCGATACTCAGCGGGAGGTAACGAGCAGTACTTC. This gives the protein CASSQDRYSAGGNEQYF.

This clone has just a few counts. The chain links TRBV7-8 to TRBJ1-1; D unresolved. There are 14 residues in the CDR3. Germline V lookup: CDR1 SGHVS, CDR2 FQNEAQ. Trimming took off 3 bases at V and 1 base at J, with 9 bases between the two ends. The CDR3 region is CASSFLVENTEAFF. CDR3 sequence (DNA): TGTGCCAGCAGCTTTTTAGTCGAGAACACTGAAGCTTTCTTT. The variable domain in full, completed from reference TRBV7-8 and TRBJ1-1, reads GAGVSQSPRYKVAKRGQDVALRCDPISGHVSLFWYQQALGQGPEFLTYFQNEAQLDKSGLPSDRFFAERPEGSVSTLKIQRTQQEDSAVYLCASSFLVENTEAFFGQGTRLTVV.

Notes on this clone: One end of the junction is discordant with germline, which a read error may explain. This sequence joins TRBV13 and TRBJ1-1; no firm D call. The CDR3 extends over 11 amino acids. From germline, CDR1 is PRHDT and CDR2 FYEKMQ (reference sequence). The CDR3 region has the DNA TGTGCCAGCAGCTTACTGTCGGAGCGGATCTTT. It encodes CASSLLSERIF.

The chain employs TRBV14 and TRBJ2-7; 9 positions agree with TRBD1. Germline-derived CDR1 and CDR2 are SGHDN and FVKESK. CDR3 size: 15 residues. After removal of 3 bases from V and 5 bases from J, the junction contained 8 bases not matched to a gene. The CDR3 protein is CASSQRQGGQDEQYF. For the CDR3, the DNA is TGTGCCAGCAGCCAGAGACAGGGGGGACAGGACGAGCAGTACTTC.

V and J are TRBV28 and TRBJ2-7; TRBD2 matches 12 bases. V was pared by 4 bases and J by 4 bases, with 5 bases of the junction left unmatched. The CDR3 extends over 15 amino acids. Germline V gene sequence: CDR1 MDHEN, CDR2 SYDVKM. The CDR3 spells CASSSLAGGGYEQYF. Written as DNA, the CDR3 is TGTGCCAGCAGTTCACTAGCGGGAGGAGGGTACGAGCAGTACTTC. The whole variable domain, filled in from reference TRBV28 and TRBJ2-7, reads DVKVTQSSRYLVKRTGEKVFLECVQDMDHENMFWYRQDPGLGLRLIYFSYDVKMKEKGDIPEGYSVSREKKERFSLILESASTNQTSMYLCASSSLAGGGYEQYFGPGTRLTVT.

About this clone itself: One end of the junction does not line up with germline, which may come from a read error. This sequence joins TRBV7-9 and TRBJ1-4; TRBD1 aligns across 9 bases. Germline loops: CDR1 SEHNR, CDR2 FQNEAQ (reference sequence). The CDR3 runs to 16 residues. The CDR3 bases are TGTTCCAGCAGCTTAATTTCCGGGACAGGGAAAGAAAAACTGTTTTTT. Translating gives CSSSLISGTGKEKLFF.

J is TRBJ2-1 and V is TRBV4-3; possible D gene TRBD1, 7 bases. The CDR3 totals 16 residues. The germline V gene has CDR1 LGHNA and CDR2 YSLEER. V lost 3 bases and J 4 bases, leaving 16 bases between the germline ends. The CDR3 sequence: CASSQRGQNLYNEQFF. CDR3 nucleotide sequence: TGCGCCAGCAGCCAGCGGGGACAGAACTTATACAATGAGCAGTTCTTC.

This clone was observed a handful of times. The chain has TRBV4-3 and TRBJ1-3; D gene ambiguous. The CDR3 is made up of 13 amino acids. Germline lookup yields CDR1 LGHNA and CDR2 YSLEER. The V end lost 3 bases, the J end lost 6 bases, and 9 bases lay between the germline ends. In DNA, the CDR3 is TGCGCCAGCAGCCAGGAGCGTGAAAACACCATATATTTT. This encodes CASSQERENTIYF.

The chain uses TRBV6-1 and TRBJ1-1; D remains ambiguous. The germline CDR1 and CDR2 sequences are MNHNS and SASEGT. This CDR3 has 14 amino acids. V dropped 3 bases and J dropped 3 bases, with 11 bases sitting between them. The CDR3 loop reads CASSEGLWDTEAFF. In DNA, the CDR3 is TGTGCCAGCAGTGAGGGCTTGTGGGACACTGAAGCTTTCTTT.

This clone was seen a few times. The V call is TRBV6-5, the J call TRBJ1-5; tentative D call: TRBD1 (6 bases). Trimming pared 4 bases from V and 2 bases from J, leaving 12 bases between. This CDR3 is 15 amino acids long. Germline values: CDR1 MNHEY, CDR2 SVGAGI. CDR3 sequence: CASSSGVGGNQPQHF. The CDR3 coding sequence is TGTGCCAGCAGTTCAGGGGTCGGAGGCAATCAGCCCCAGCATTTT.

The chain couples TRBV19 to TRBJ2-5, with 9 bases lining up with TRBD2. V gave up 1 base and J gave up 7 bases; unmatched junction bases: 13. The germline V gene encodes CDR1 LNHDA and CDR2 SQIVND (reference sequence). The CDR3 has 17 amino acids. CDR3 sequence: CASSIGGGSSGKGTQYF. The CDR3 nucleotides read TGTGCCAGTAGTATAGGAGGAGGCTCTAGCGGGAAAGGGACCCAGTACTTC.

The CDR3: CASSPPGVRNTEAFF. The CDR3 DNA sequence: TGTGCCAGCTCGCCCCCGGGGGTTCGGAACACTGAAGCTTTCTTT. The chain joins TRBV18 to TRBJ1-1; D is perhaps TRBD1 (5 bases). This CDR3 is 15 amino acids long. Per germline, CDR1 KGHSH and CDR2 LQKENI. The V gene lost 6 bases and the J gene lost 1 base, with 15 bases spanning the gap.

The J gene is TRBJ2-1, the V gene TRBV6-5; 8 bases agree with TRBD2. The germline V gene encodes CDR1 MNHEY and CDR2 SVGAGI. CDR3 length: 12 amino acids. Trimming cost V 5 bases and J 12 bases; bases outside gene matches: 6. CDR3: CASSRREGRQFF. The CDR3 nucleotides read TGTGCCAGCAGTAGACGGGAGGGCCGGCAGTTCTTC.

The chain is built from TRBV6-5 and TRBJ1-1; D might be TRBD1 (6 bases). The CDR3 covers 14 residues. CDR1 is MNHEY, CDR2 SVGAGI, per germline. The V end was cut by 6 bases, the J end by 5 bases, with 16 bases between. The CDR3 sequence is CASRSGGRGTEAFF. The CDR3 DNA sequence: TGTGCCAGCAGGTCGGGAGGCAGGGGAACTGAAGCTTTCTTT.

The rearrangement uses TRBV6-1 and TRBJ2-3, with a weak D call TRBD2 (7 bases). Per the germline V gene, CDR1 is MNHNS and CDR2 is SASEGT. V was trimmed by 6 bases and J by 3 bases, leaving 16 bases between them. This CDR3 region has 15 residues. The CDR3 region is CASRVGGQGTDTQYF. The CDR3 DNA reads TGTGCCAGCAGAGTCGGGGGGCAGGGAACAGATACGCAGTATTTT.

The chain couples TRBV2 to TRBJ2-2, with 9 bases fitting TRBD1. With 1 base clipped from V and 2 bases from J, the junction kept 2 bases outside the gene matches. Per germline, CDR1 SNHLY and CDR2 FYNNEI. The CDR3 has 16 amino acids. The CDR3 is CASSEGGQGNTGELFF. In nucleotides, the CDR3 is TGTGCCAGCAGTGAAGGGGGACAGGGTAACACCGGGGAGCTGTTTTTT. The full variable domain, in which reference TRBV2 and TRBJ2-2 provide the parts outside the CDR3, is EPEVTQTPSHQVTQMGQEVILRCVPISNHLYFYWYRQILGQKVEFLVSFYNNEISEKSEIFDDQFSVERPDGSNFTLKIRSTKLEDSAMYFCASSEGGQGNTGELFFGEGSRLTVL.

The chain combines TRBV15 with TRBJ1-1; weak D call: TRBD1 (5 bases). The V and J ends lost 2 bases and 5 bases respectively, with 18 bases between them. Germline loops: CDR1 LNHNV, CDR2 YYDKDF (reference sequence). The CDR3 runs 16 residues. The CDR3 coding sequence is TGTGCCACCAGCAGACCCTCCGGGGCGGGAGGTACTGAAGCTTTCTTT. Amino acid sequence: CATSRPSGAGGTEAFF.

V is TRBV9 and J is TRBJ2-1, with D possibly matching TRBD2 (5 bases). The CDR3 has 12 amino acids. Trimming removed 4 bases from V and 7 bases from J, with 9 bases in between. Germline values: CDR1 SGDLS, CDR2 YYNGEE. This CDR3 is CASSPGLNEQFF. In DNA form, the CDR3 reads TGTGCCAGCAGCCCCGGACTGAATGAGCAGTTCTTC.

This clone was observed a handful of times. This chain connects TRBV9 to TRBJ2-2, with 7 nucleotides matching TRBD2. V lost 3 bases to trimming and J lost 4 bases; unmatched junction nucleotides: 6. This CDR3 comprises 15 residues. CDR1 and CDR2 from the germline V gene are SGDLS and YYNGEE. CDR3 DNA sequence: TGTGCCAGCAGCGCCACCGGGACTACCACCGGGGAGCTGTTTTTT. This codes for CASSATGTTTGELFF.

The V gene is TRBV7-9, the J gene TRBJ2-5; tentatively, D is TRBD2 (6 bases). The DNA end is more similar to TRBJ2-7, so the J call may be wrong. CDR3 size: 14 residues. Per the germline V gene, CDR1 is SEHNR and CDR2 is FQNEAQ (reference sequence). The CDR3: CASSSGGPRFEQYF. CDR3 coding DNA: TGTGCCAGCAGCTCCGGGGGACCCCGATTCGAGCAGTACTTC.